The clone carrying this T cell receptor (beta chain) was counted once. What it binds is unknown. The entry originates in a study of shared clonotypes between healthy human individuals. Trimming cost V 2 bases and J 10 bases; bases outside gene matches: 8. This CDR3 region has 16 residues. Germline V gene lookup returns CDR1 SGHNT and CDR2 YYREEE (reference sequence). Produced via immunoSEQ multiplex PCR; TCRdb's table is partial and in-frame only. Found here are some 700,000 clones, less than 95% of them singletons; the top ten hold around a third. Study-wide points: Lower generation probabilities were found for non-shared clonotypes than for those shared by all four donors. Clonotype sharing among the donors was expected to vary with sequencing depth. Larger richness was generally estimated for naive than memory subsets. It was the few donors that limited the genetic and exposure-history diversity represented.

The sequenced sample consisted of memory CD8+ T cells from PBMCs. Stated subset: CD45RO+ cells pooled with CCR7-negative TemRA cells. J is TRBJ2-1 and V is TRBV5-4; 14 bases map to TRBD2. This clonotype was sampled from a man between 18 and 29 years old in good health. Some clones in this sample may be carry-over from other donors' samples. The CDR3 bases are TGTGCCAGCAGCTTTACGACTAGCGGGAGGGCAGGAGAGCAGTTCTTC. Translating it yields CASSFTTSGRAGEQFF.